This T cell receptor beta chain was obtained from a study of T cell repertoires in cytomegalovirus infection. The overall study: A matching HLA type, together with CMV infection, was signaled by public TCR beta signatures. The study's findings and limits: Carriers of CMV and the relevant HLA type were discriminated by public TCR beta frequency. In two of eight donors, the top clonotype was HLA-C-restricted CMV-specific.

There are a few counts of this clonotype. The antigen is not known. Germline-derived CDR1 and CDR2 are MDHEN and SYDVKM. CDR3 size: 20 residues. The J segment lost 2 bases and the V segment lost 7 bases, leaving 20 bases of the junction unmatched. TCRdb re-called the reads through MiXCR, storing one row per CDR3 protein. The sample contains roughly 630,000 distinct CDR3 sequences, roughly a quarter of which appear only once. Sequencing used CD8+ T cells from PBMCs. This receptor was taken from a human donor in good health (CMV status not recorded). Some clones in this sample may be carry-over from other donors' samples. The chain couples TRBV28 to TRBJ2-6, with TRBD1 identical over 7 bases. The CDR3 sequence: CASTTSRLDRWSPGANVLTF. The DNA for the CDR3 is TGTGCCAGCACCACATCGCGGTTGGACAGGTGGTCCCCTGGGGCCAACGTCCTGACTTTC.